This TCR beta chain was recorded in a study of T cell changes during pregnancy in multiple sclerosis. Here immunoSEQ multiplex PCR was the method, and the copy in TCRdb shows in-frame clones only, minus some. The table has about 46,000 clones, around 93% seen once. V lost 6 bases and J lost 0, with 13 bases in between. CDR1 and CDR2 (germline): SGHNT, YYREEE (reference sequence). The CDR3 loop spans 14 amino acids. The gene calls are TRBV5-4 and TRBJ2-7, with D possibly being TRBD1 (6 bases). The TCR sequence derives from a female donor with multiple sclerosis, enrolled in a pregnancy study. The sequences come from CD8+ T cells from peripheral blood mononuclear cells, collected in the second trimester of pregnancy. This CDR3 is CASTRDRSSYEQYF. CDR3 bases: TGTGCCAGCACCCGCGACAGGTCCTCCTACGAGCAGTACTTC.